This is a list of T cell receptor beta chains from one sample in a study of shared clonotypes between healthy human individuals. Only in-frame clones appear in the TCRdb table, and some are missing; sequencing was by immunoSEQ multiplex PCR. Among 730,000 or so clones listed, 72% were seen once. The material sequenced was memory CD4+ T cells sorted from blood. The receptors shown here come from a woman in her twenties or thirties in good health. Each CDR3 is given without its conserved first and last residue. Each record gives: V gene, CDR3 protein.

TRBV7-9 | ASSLTSESYYEQY
TRBV5-5 | ASSSQGMNTEAF
TRBV28 | ASSETLTHYGYT
TRBV5-5 | ASSLSVGRGEKLF
TRBV5-1 | ASSLPTGSNTGELF
TRBV5-1 | ASSLEGGVNEQF
TRBV4-1 | ASSQVSLGLEPYEQY
TRBV28 | ASSSTSRGLMETQY
TRBV19 | ASTPRESLNEQF
TRBV9 | ASSVALGSENIQY
TRBV25-1 | ASSEANRGLYEQY
TRBV15 | ATRRAGTGYSGNTIY
TRBV5-6 | ASSFPRTSYNEQY
TRBV28 | ASSLRNEQF
TRBV11-2 | ASSTGLAGSYYNEQF
TRBV28 | ASSSPTGAQPQH
TRBV27 | ASSFLGLRNEQF
TRBV19 | ASSQLAGLQETQY
TRBV6-1 | ASNLLDYEQY
TRBV15 | ATSRSRTSTSNTEAF
TRBV5-6 | ASSPRTDNYGYT
TRBV28 | ASSLEGWSHYEQY
TRBV7-2 | ASSLTPGQGIH
TRBV28 | ASSMTGTEAF
TRBV28 | ASSRLDSNTEAF
TRBV27 | ASSLDGSSYNEQF
TRBV28 | ASSLYGSGSTDTQY
TRBV5-1 | ASSPTSGPAYEQY
TRBV7-9 | ASSHPGFGNTIY
TRBV28 | ASSPPRYEQY
TRBV28 | ASSPPTGVDEQY
TRBV18 | ASSRSSGATNEKLF
TRBV27 | ASSLLPSSGGRSDTQY
TRBV10-1 | ASYQTTANTGELF
TRBV11-2 | ASSLRLAGEGEQF
TRBV11-2 | ASSSWAGGDTQY
TRBV13 | ASSDKPSSDSYNEQF
TRBV5-1 | ASRQGTGGHSGANVLT
TRBV29-1 | SVRDSGYEQY
TRBV29-1 | SAATWTVHTEAF
TRBV27 | ASSRDRGGYGYT
TRBV7-3 | ASSLILSDRYEQY
TRBV15 | ATSKPGNTIY
TRBV30 | AWSHAGTVNEKLF
TRBV19 | ASSMVGGELRPQH
TRBV13 | ASSLGGADQPQH
TRBV4-1 | ASSQAPTNRKAEAF
TRBV10-3 | AIRFGDNEQF
TRBV29-1 | SVEVGDINNEQF
TRBV5-4 | ASSLGTGVSEQY
TRBV21-1 | ASSAPFFSGGAAEAF
TRBV27 | ASSLVMAGVGRPYEQY
TRBV5-1 | ASSVGLAGGNRRYNEQF